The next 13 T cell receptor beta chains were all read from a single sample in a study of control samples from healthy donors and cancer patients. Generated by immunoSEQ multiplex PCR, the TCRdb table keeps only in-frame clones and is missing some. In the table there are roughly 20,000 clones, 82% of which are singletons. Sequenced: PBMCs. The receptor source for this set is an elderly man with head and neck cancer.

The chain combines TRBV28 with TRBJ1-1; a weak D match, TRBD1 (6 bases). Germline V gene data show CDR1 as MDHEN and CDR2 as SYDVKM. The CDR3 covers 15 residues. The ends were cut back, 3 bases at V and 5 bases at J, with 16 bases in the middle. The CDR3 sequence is CASSFRGAGSTEAFF. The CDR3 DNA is TGTGCCAGCAGTTTCAGGGGCGCGGGGTCGACTGAAGCTTTCTTT.

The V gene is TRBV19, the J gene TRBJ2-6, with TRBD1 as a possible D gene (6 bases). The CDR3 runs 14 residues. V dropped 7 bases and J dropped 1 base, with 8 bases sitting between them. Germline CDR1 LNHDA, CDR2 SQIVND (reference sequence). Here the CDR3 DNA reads TGTGCCAGTATCGACAGGTCTGGGGCCAACGTCCTGACTTTC. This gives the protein CASIDRSGANVLTF.

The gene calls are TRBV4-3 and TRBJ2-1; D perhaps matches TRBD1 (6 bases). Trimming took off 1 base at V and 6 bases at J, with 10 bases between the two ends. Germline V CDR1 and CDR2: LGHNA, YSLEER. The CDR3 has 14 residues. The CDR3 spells CASSQVRTVNEQFF. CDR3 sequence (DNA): TGCGCCAGCAGCCAAGTCAGGACAGTCAATGAGCAGTTCTTC.

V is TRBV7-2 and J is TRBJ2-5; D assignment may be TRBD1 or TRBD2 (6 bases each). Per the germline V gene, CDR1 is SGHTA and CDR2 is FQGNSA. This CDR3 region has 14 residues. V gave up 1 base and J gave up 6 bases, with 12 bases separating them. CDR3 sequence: CASSLVGGGKTQYF. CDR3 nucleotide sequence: TGTGCCAGCAGCTTAGTGGGGGGCGGGAAGACCCAGTACTTC. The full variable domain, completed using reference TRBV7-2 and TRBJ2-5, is GAGVSQSPSNKVTEKGKDVELRCDPISGHTALYWYRQSLGQGLEFLIYFQGNSAPDKSGLPSDRFSAERTGGSVSTLTIQRTQQEDSAVYLCASSLVGGGKTQYFGPGTRLLVL.

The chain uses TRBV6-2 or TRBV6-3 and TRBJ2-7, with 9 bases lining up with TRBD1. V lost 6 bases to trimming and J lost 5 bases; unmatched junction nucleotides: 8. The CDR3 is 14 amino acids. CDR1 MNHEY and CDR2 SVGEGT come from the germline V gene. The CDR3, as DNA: TGTGCCAGCAGCCCGGGACAGGGACTCCACGAGCAGTACTTC. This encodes CASSPGQGLHEQYF.

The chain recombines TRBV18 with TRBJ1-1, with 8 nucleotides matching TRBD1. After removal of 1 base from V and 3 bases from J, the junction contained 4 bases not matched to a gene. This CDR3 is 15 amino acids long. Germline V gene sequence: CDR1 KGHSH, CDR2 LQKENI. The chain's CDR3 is CASSPRLGQDTEAFF. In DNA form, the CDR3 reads TGTGCCAGCTCACCACGTCTGGGACAGGACACTGAAGCTTTCTTT.

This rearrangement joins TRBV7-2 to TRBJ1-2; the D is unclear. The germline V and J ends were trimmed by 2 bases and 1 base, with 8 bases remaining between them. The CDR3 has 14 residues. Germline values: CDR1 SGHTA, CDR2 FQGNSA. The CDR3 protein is CASSLSNLNYGYTF. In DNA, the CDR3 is TGTGCCAGCAGCTTATCAAACCTTAACTATGGCTACACCTTC.

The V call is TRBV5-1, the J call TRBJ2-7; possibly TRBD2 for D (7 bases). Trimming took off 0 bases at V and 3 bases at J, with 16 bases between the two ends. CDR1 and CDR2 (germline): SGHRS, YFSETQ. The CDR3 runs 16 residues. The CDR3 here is CASSLEGGGQVYEQYF. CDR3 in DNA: TGCGCCAGCAGCTTGGAGGGGGGGGGCCAGGTCTACGAGCAGTACTTC.

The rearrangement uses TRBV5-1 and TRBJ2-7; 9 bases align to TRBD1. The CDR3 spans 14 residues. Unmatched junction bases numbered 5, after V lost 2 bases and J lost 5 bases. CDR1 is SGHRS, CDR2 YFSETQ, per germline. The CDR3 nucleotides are TGCGCCAGCAGCTTCGGGACAGGGATCGACGAGCAGTACTTC. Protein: CASSFGTGIDEQYF.

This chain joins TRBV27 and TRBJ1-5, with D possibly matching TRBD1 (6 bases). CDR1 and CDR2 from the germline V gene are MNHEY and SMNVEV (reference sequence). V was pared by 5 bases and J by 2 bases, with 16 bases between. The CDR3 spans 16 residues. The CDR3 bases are TGTGCCAGCAGTACGCGACAGGAATGGGGCAATCAGCCCCAGCATTTT. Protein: CASSTRQEWGNQPQHF.

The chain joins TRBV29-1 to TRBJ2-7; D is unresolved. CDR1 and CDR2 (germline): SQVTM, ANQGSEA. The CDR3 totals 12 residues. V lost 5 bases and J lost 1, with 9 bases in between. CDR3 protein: CSVTDGSYEQYF. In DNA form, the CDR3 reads TGCAGCGTTACGGACGGATCCTACGAGCAGTACTTC.

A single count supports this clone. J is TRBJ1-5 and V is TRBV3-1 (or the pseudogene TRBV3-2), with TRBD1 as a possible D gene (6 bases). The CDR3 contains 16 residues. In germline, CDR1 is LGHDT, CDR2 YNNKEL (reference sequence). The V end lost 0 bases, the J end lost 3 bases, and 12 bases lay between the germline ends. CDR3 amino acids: CASSQDSGENNQPQHF. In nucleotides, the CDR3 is TGTGCCAGCAGCCAAGATTCAGGGGAGAACAATCAGCCCCAGCATTTT.

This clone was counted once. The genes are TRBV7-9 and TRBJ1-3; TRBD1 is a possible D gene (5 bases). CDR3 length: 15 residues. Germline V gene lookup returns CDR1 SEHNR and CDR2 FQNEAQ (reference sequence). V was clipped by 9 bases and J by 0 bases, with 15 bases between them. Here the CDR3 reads CARARGPSSGNTIYF. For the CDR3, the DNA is TGTGCCAGGGCAAGGGGACCCAGCTCTGGAAACACCATATATTTT.